A single count supports the clone carrying this T cell receptor beta chain. This sample is part of a study of blood T cell repertoires in COVID-19. About the study: Samples of COVID-19 (acute and convalescent) were obtained from the United States, Italy and Spain.

Germline CDR1 reads SGDLS; CDR2 reads YYNGEE. The CDR3 is 12 residues long. Trimming cost V 3 bases and J 8 bases, with 11 bases left between them. The authors' processing: Reference gene primers were amplified, and this amplification served to estimate nucleated cell counts. Repertoires were generated with immunoSEQ multiplex PCR, while TCRdb's copy carries only in-frame clones and drops some. D and trimming come from the DNA, and the V and J calls and clone size come from that table. The sample consists of 300,000 to 350,000 clones, roughly 88% of them appearing once. The sequenced material came from PBMCs or T cells enriched from blood (not recorded which). The chain uses TRBV9 and TRBJ1-2, with a tentative D call TRBD1 (5 bases). The sequence derives from a man aged 25 to 40 who had recovered from COVID-19. The CDR3 reads CASSGGTIGYTF. The CDR3 region has the DNA TGTGCCAGCAGCGGCGGGACTATAGGCTACACCTTC.